Listed here are 32 T cell receptor beta chains from one sample, sequenced in a study of chronic HIV infection and antiretroviral therapy. TCRdb re-called the 5' RACE reads through MiXCR, storing one row per CDR3 protein. In the table there are more than 25,000 distinct CDR3 sequences, about 9.7% of which are singletons. Source material: peripheral blood. The receptors here all came from an adult who had HIV and had not received antiretroviral therapy, or was an uninfected healthy control (not recorded which).

On this clonotype: Possible read error: a much larger clone is one base away. The chain uses TRBV4-1 and TRBJ2-7; TRBD2 matches 13 bases. Trimming took 4 bases from V and 6 from J; bases not matched to a gene: 9. CDR3 length: 16 residues. Looked up from germline, CDR1 is MGHRA and CDR2 is YSYEKL. CDR3 coding DNA: TGCGCCAGCAGCCCGGAAAGGACTAGCGGGGGTGGCGAGCAGTACTTC. This sequence encodes CASSPERTSGGGEQYF.

Ten or more counts support this clonotype. This chain links TRBV25-1 with TRBJ1-4; 9 nucleotides line up with TRBD1. V lost 4 bases to trimming and J lost 5 bases; unmatched junction nucleotides: 5. The CDR3 runs to 15 residues. The germline V gene has CDR1 MGHDK and CDR2 SYGVNS. CDR3 region: CASSVTGGTNEKLFF. The CDR3 DNA sequence: TGTGCCAGCAGTGTTACAGGGGGCACAAATGAAAAACTGTTTTTT. Full variable domain (outside the CDR3, taken from reference TRBV25-1 and TRBJ1-4): EADIYQTPRYLVIGTGKKITLECSQTMGHDKMYWYQQDPGMELHLIHYSYGVNSTEKGDLSSESTVSRIRTEHFPLTLESARPSHTSQYLCASSVTGGTNEKLFFGSGTQLSVL.

In this sample, this clonotype turned up many times. The chain carries TRBV20-1 and TRBJ2-7; possible D gene TRBD2, 5 bases. V lost 1 base and J 2 bases, leaving 21 bases between the germline ends. Germline CDR1 reads DFQATT; CDR2 reads SNEGSKA (reference sequence). CDR3 size: 17 residues. The CDR3: CSARVLEAARNTYEQYF. The CDR3, as DNA: TGCAGTGCTAGAGTACTTGAAGCGGCTAGAAACACCTACGAGCAGTACTTC.

This chain uses TRBV27 with TRBJ2-1; TRBD1 matches at 8 bases. The CDR3 is made up of 16 amino acids. In germline, CDR1 is MNHEY, CDR2 SMNVEV (reference sequence). After removal of 3 bases from V and 0 bases from J, the junction contained 4 bases not matched to a gene. CDR3 protein: CASSFTGGISYNEQFF. CDR3 nucleotide sequence: TGTGCCAGCAGTTTCACAGGGGGTATCTCCTACAATGAGCAGTTCTTC.

Remarks on this clonotype: Compared with germline, one end of the junction differs, possibly owing to a read error. This sequence joins TRBV6-1 and TRBJ1-2; no firm D call. CDR3 length: 15 residues. CDR1 is MNHNS and CDR2 is SASEGT in the germline V gene. CDR3 region: CASSEGLGLNYGDTF. Here the CDR3 DNA reads TGTGCCAGCAGTGAAGGTTTGGGCCTCAACTATGGCGACACCTTC.

The CDR3 spells CASSLKASGSYEQYF. For the CDR3, the DNA is TGTGCCAGCAGCTTAAAGGCTAGCGGGAGTTACGAGCAGTACTTC. The chain has TRBV7-4 and TRBJ2-7; 10 nucleotides align to TRBD2. The germline V gene has CDR1 SGHVT and CDR2 SQSDAQ. The V and J ends lost 2 bases and 4 bases, in that order; junction bases with no gene match: 5. The CDR3 has 15 residues.

This clonotype has at least ten counts. The rearrangement joins TRBV9 to TRBJ2-3, with unresolved D. Germline loops: CDR1 SGDLS, CDR2 YYNGEE. V was cut by 5 bases and J by 1 base, with 11 bases left in between. This CDR3 comprises 14 residues. The CDR3, as DNA: TGTGCCAGCAGTCCAACTTTGGGCACAGATACGCAGTATTTT. Translated, it gives CASSPTLGTDTQYF. The full variable domain, in which reference TRBV9 and TRBJ2-3 provide the parts outside the CDR3, is DSGVTQTPKHLITATGQRVTLRCSPRSGDLSVYWYQQSLDQGLQFLIQYYNGEERAKGNILERFSAQQFPDLHSELNLSSLELGDSALYFCASSPTLGTDTQYFGPGTRLTVL.

This clonotype was seen many times. The chain recombines TRBV7-6 with TRBJ1-1; 7 nucleotides match TRBD1. With 5 bases clipped from V and 12 bases from J, the junction kept 12 bases outside the gene matches. CDR1 is SGHVS and CDR2 is FNYEAQ in the germline V gene. The CDR3 loop spans 13 amino acids. Here the CDR3 DNA reads TGTGCCAGCAGCGTATTCCCAGGACAGGCCCCTTTCTTT. Residues: CASSVFPGQAPFF.

This clonotype showed up just a few times. V usage is TRBV29-1 and J usage is TRBJ1-1, with a possible D match to TRBD1 (6 bases). The CDR3 spans 13 residues. Deletions cut 6 bases from V and 0 bases from J, with 11 bases between. Germline lookup yields CDR1 SQVTM and CDR2 ANQGSEA. CDR3 nucleotide sequence: TGCAGCGTCAGGCAGGGGATGAACACTGAAGCTTTCTTT. Its translation: CSVRQGMNTEAFF.

This chain uses TRBV5-1 with TRBJ1-2; D uncertain. CDR1 SGHRS and CDR2 YFSETQ come from the germline V gene. The CDR3 is made up of 12 amino acids. Trimming removed 0 bases at V and 6 bases at J, with 6 bases between. The CDR3 spells CASSLERNGYTF. The CDR3 nucleotides are TGCGCCAGCAGCTTGGAACGCAATGGCTACACCTTC.

A few counts support this clonotype. The chain couples TRBV20-1 to TRBJ2-5; D may be TRBD1 (6 bases). V was shortened by 6 bases and J by 5 bases, with 19 bases between the two germline ends. Germline assignment: CDR1 DFQATT and CDR2 SNEGSKA (reference sequence). CDR3 size: 14 residues. CDR3 DNA: TGCAGTGCCAGGGGCCGGGATCTCACGGAGACCCAGTACTTC. Translation gives CSARGRDLTETQYF.

This clonotype was counted only a few times. The chain is built from TRBV27 and TRBJ1-6; 10 bases line up with TRBD1. V was pared by 5 bases and J by 6 bases, with 4 bases of the junction left unmatched. The germline V gene has CDR1 MNHEY and CDR2 SMNVEV (reference sequence). The CDR3 consists of 15 residues. This CDR3 is CASSPGTGVNSPLHF. CDR3 coding DNA: TGTGCCAGCAGTCCCGGGACAGGGGTTAATTCACCCCTCCACTTT.

The rearrangement uses TRBV14 and TRBJ2-3; D is unresolved. The V and J ends lost 6 bases and 5 bases respectively, with 15 bases between them. CDR1 is SGHDN and CDR2 is FVKESK in the germline V gene. The CDR3 has 14 amino acids. The CDR3 sequence: CASSRSTRGDTQYF. The CDR3 DNA is TGTGCCAGCAGTCGTAGCACAAGAGGAGATACGCAGTATTTT.

This clonotype was counted only a few times. This chain joins TRBV7-2 and TRBJ1-3, with D perhaps TRBD1 (5 bases). V shed 1 base and J shed 0 bases, with 10 bases lying between them. CDR1 and CDR2 (germline): SGHTA, FQGNSA. The CDR3 consists of 16 residues. The chain's CDR3 is CASSLVGPSSGNTIYF. In DNA form, the CDR3 reads TGTGCCAGCAGCTTAGTGGGACCTTCCTCTGGAAACACCATATATTTT.

This clonotype was detected ten times or more. The V call is TRBV7-2, the J call TRBJ2-1; 13 positions match TRBD2. J gave up 8 bases and V 2 bases, and 0 bases lay outside the gene matches. Looked up from germline, CDR1 is SGHTA and CDR2 is FQGNSA. This CDR3 spans 14 amino acids. CDR3 in DNA: TGTGCCAGCAGCTTAACTAGCGGGAGGGATGAGCAGTTCTTC. It specifies CASSLTSGRDEQFF.

This clonotype was detected ten times or more. This chain uses TRBV2 with TRBJ2-3; tentatively, D is TRBD1 (5 bases). The V gene's germline CDR1 is SNHLY and CDR2 FYNNEI. Trimming removed 7 bases from V and 0 bases from J, with 8 bases in between. The CDR3 runs to 13 residues. CDR3 DNA: TGTGCCAGCACCCCAGGGAGCACAGATACGCAGTATTTT. Protein product: CASTPGSTDTQYF.

This clonotype was observed a handful of times. The chain couples TRBV29-1 to TRBJ2-1; 9 bases map to TRBD2. CDR3 length: 16 residues. Germline trimming cut 4 bases from V and 8 bases from J; bases unmatched to any gene: 15. In germline, CDR1 is SQVTM, CDR2 ANQGSEA. The CDR3 loop reads CSVGGVVREGFDEQFF. For the CDR3, the DNA is TGCAGCGTTGGGGGCGTAGTGCGGGAGGGCTTCGATGAGCAGTTCTTC.

The sample holds many counts of this clonotype. The V and J genes are TRBV7-2 and TRBJ2-3, with a tentative D call TRBD1 (6 bases). CDR1 is SGHTA and CDR2 is FQGNSA in the germline V gene. V lost 4 bases and J 3 bases, leaving 17 bases between the germline ends. The CDR3 loop spans 16 amino acids. This chain's CDR3 is CASSSASIRGTDTQYF. The CDR3 DNA follows: TGTGCCAGCAGCTCTGCATCCATCAGGGGTACAGATACGCAGTATTTT. Full variable domain (remainder filled in from reference TRBV7-2 and TRBJ2-3): GAGVSQSPSNKVTEKGKDVELRCDPISGHTALYWYRQSLGQGLEFLIYFQGNSAPDKSGLPSDRFSAERTGGSVSTLTIQRTQQEDSAVYLCASSSASIRGTDTQYFGPGTRLTVL.

This clonotype was counted ten times or more. V is TRBV27 and J is TRBJ2-1; D is possibly TRBD1 or TRBD2 (6 bases each). The germline V gene has CDR1 MNHEY and CDR2 SMNVEV (reference sequence). CDR3 size: 17 residues. Trimming pared 0 bases from V and 2 bases from J, leaving 14 bases between. The CDR3 here is CASSLSGGAYAYNEQFF. The CDR3 DNA follows: TGTGCCAGCAGTTTATCCGGGGGCGCATACGCCTACAATGAGCAGTTCTTC.

This clonotype was picked up one time. Given a much more abundant clone one base away, this may be a read error. V is TRBV6-4 and J is TRBJ2-3; 11 nucleotides line up with TRBD2. The germline gives CDR1 MRHNA, CDR2 SNTAGT. The CDR3 totals 16 residues. This CDR3 is CVSSLAGGTPTDTQYF. The CDR3 region has the DNA TGTGTCAGCAGTCTAGCGGGGGGAACCCCCACAGATACGCAGTATTTT.

V and J are TRBV7-2 and TRBJ2-7, with D unclear. V was trimmed by 3 bases and J by 4 bases, leaving 4 bases between them. Germline CDR1 reads SGHTA; CDR2 reads FQGNSA. The CDR3 runs to 11 residues. CDR3 nucleotide sequence: TGTGCCAGCAGCTTGAGATACGAGCAGTACTTC. Amino acid sequence: CASSLRYEQYF.

This clonotype showed up many times. The V gene is TRBV6-5, the J gene TRBJ1-3; 11 positions match TRBD1. The CDR3 sequence is 19 residues long. With 5 bases clipped from V and 0 bases from J, the junction kept 12 bases outside the gene matches. Germline CDR1 is MNHEY and CDR2 is SVGAGI. The CDR3 loop reads CASSPGGTGGASSGNTIYF. The CDR3 DNA sequence: TGTGCCAGCAGTCCAGGGGGGACAGGGGGAGCTAGCTCTGGAAACACCATATATTTT.

This clonotype was picked up a small number of times. The gene calls are TRBV29-1 and TRBJ1-1; 7 bases are shared with TRBD1. V gave up 6 bases and J gave up 0 bases; unmatched junction bases: 1. Per the germline V gene, CDR1 is SQVTM and CDR2 is ANQGSEA. This CDR3 contains 12 residues. CDR3 DNA: TGCAGCGTAGACAGGGTGAACACTGAAGCTTTCTTT. It encodes CSVDRVNTEAFF. Full variable domain (remainder filled in from reference TRBV29-1 and TRBJ1-1): SAVISQKPSRDICQRGTSLTIQCQVDSQVTMMFWYRQQPGQSLTLIATANQGSEATYESGFVIDKFPISRPNLTFSTLTVSNMSPEDSSIYLCSVDRVNTEAFFGQGTRLTVV.

The V and J genes are TRBV20-1 and TRBJ1-1, with 8 nucleotides matching TRBD1. CDR3 length: 15 residues. The V gene's germline CDR1 is DFQATT and CDR2 SNEGSKA (reference sequence). The V gene end was trimmed by 0 bases and the J gene end by 5 bases; junction bases not matched to a gene: 8. CDR3 DNA: TGCAGTGCTAGAGAATCCAGGGGGCCGGGAACTGAAGCTTTCTTT. It encodes CSARESRGPGTEAFF.

The chain is built from TRBV2 and TRBJ2-6; D not certain. CDR1 and CDR2 (germline): SNHLY, FYNNEI. Between the trimmed V and J ends, which lost 0 bases and 0 bases, there was a span of 6 bases. This CDR3 has 16 amino acids. The CDR3 region is CASSEAWGSGANVLTF. The CDR3 DNA is TGTGCCAGCAGTGAAGCCTGGGGCTCTGGGGCCAACGTCCTGACTTTC.

J is TRBJ1-2 and V is TRBV12-3 or TRBV12-4; D is unresolved. The CDR3 loop spans 14 amino acids. V was trimmed by 5 bases and J by 6 bases, leaving 16 bases between them. CDR3 sequence (DNA): TGTGCCAGCAGTCCCCCTAAGCCTATCAATGGCTACACCTTC. It is translated as CASSPPKPINGYTF.

In its sample, this clonotype was seen a few times. V usage is TRBV20-1 and J usage is TRBJ2-3; TRBD2 is a possible D gene (6 bases). Trimming cost V 3 bases and J 1 base, with 8 bases left between them. CDR3 size: 13 residues. Germline CDR1 is DFQATT and CDR2 is SNEGSKA (reference sequence). The CDR3 loop reads CSARASGTDTQYF. The CDR3 nucleotides read TGCAGTGCTAGGGCTAGCGGCACAGATACGCAGTATTTT.

This clonotype was seen many times. The chain links TRBV6-4 to TRBJ2-1, with 12 bases identical to TRBD2. Germline V gene data show CDR1 as MRHNA and CDR2 as SNTAGT. The junction had 3 bases not matched to a gene; V was cut back by 2 bases and J by 7 bases. This CDR3 is built from 15 residues. CDR3 loop: CASSDTLAGGNEQFF. DNA for the CDR3: TGTGCCAGCAGTGACACGCTAGCGGGGGGGAATGAGCAGTTCTTC.

The J gene is TRBJ2-7, the V gene TRBV6-5; D possibly corresponds to TRBD1 (5 bases). Germline loops: CDR1 MNHEY, CDR2 SVGAGI. The CDR3 contains 13 residues. The V gene lost 2 bases and the J gene lost 3 bases, with 8 bases spanning the gap. CDR3 DNA: TGTGCCAGCAGTTACAGACAGTTCTACGAGCAGTACTTC. Translating it yields CASSYRQFYEQYF.

This clonotype was counted at least ten times. The chain joins TRBV4-2 to TRBJ1-1; D gene unclear. CDR3 length: 14 amino acids. V was pared by 4 bases and J by 2 bases, with 11 bases between. CDR1 LGHNA and CDR2 YNFKEQ come from the germline V gene. The CDR3 DNA follows: TGTGCCAGCAGCCCCCTAGGGCGCAACACTGAAGCTTTCTTT. As protein: CASSPLGRNTEAFF.

As to this clonotype: One base away lies a much larger clone, so this may be a sequencing read error. The J gene is TRBJ2-1, the V gene TRBV10-3; 8 nucleotides align to TRBD1. Germline CDR1 and CDR2: ENHRY and SYGVKD. The CDR3 has 14 amino acids. The CDR3 loop is CAITTDRGHNEQIF. The CDR3 DNA reads as TGTGCCATCACTACAGACAGGGGCCACAATGAGCAGATCTTC.

Ten or more counts support this clonotype. This chain connects TRBV6-6 to TRBJ1-5, with TRBD1 identical over 10 bases. Unmatched junction bases numbered 6, after V lost 5 bases and J lost 5 bases. The germline gives CDR1 MNHNY, CDR2 SVGAGI (reference sequence). The length of the CDR3 is 15 residues. CDR3 DNA: TGTGCCAGCAGTGCGCCGGACAGGGGGTATCAGCCCCAGCATTTT. Translation gives CASSAPDRGYQPQHF.